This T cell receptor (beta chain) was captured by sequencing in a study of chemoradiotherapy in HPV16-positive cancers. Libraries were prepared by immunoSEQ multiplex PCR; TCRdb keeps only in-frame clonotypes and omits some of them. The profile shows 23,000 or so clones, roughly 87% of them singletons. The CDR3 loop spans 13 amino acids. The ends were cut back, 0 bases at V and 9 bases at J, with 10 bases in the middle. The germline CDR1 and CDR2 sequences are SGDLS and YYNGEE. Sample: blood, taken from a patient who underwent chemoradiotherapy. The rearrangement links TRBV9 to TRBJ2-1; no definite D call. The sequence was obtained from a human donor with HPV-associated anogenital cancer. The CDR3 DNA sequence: TGTGCCAGCAGCGTAGGACTTAGCACTGAGCAGTTCTTC. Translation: CASSVGLSTEQFF.